The sequence of this T cell receptor beta chain was determined in a study of T cell repertoires in cytomegalovirus infection. Study-wide background: From public TCR beta signatures came an indication of both CMV infection and matching HLA type.

The table lists this clonotype with a few counts. Its antigen remains unidentified. TCRdb ran MiXCR on the reads and lists one entry per CDR3 protein. The data hold some 920,000 distinct CDR3 sequences, with around a third observed a single time. Study-wide points: The response measured ex vivo was dominated by TCR beta clonotypes (HLA-C-restricted and CMV-specific).

V lost 7 bases and J lost 2, with 14 bases in between. The CDR3 runs 15 residues. The V gene's germline CDR1 is MNHNS and CDR2 SASEGT. The material was cultured CD8+ T cells from PBMCs, obtained from culture after CMV antigen stimulation. This TCR was sampled from a human donor in good health (CMV status not recorded). Some clones in this sample may be carry-over from other donors' samples. V usage is TRBV6-1 and J usage is TRBJ2-2; TRBD1 is a possible D gene (6 bases). This CDR3 reads CASNVDRTNTGELFF. The CDR3 DNA sequence: TGTGCCAGCAACGTGGACAGAACCAACACCGGGGAGCTGTTTTTT.